A selection of T cell receptor beta chains follows, all from one sample in a study of response to subunit inactivated influenza vaccine. TCRdb analysed the RT-PCR reads with MiXCR anew, one entry per CDR3 protein. The repertoire consists of around 470,000 distinct CDR3 sequences, with approximately 7.2% occurring once and the leading ten covering around 13%. The material sequenced was PBMCs from blood, taken roughly 24 months after vaccination. The receptors here all came from a man aged 50 to 69 who received an inactivated influenza vaccine. Each CDR3 is given with its conserved first and last residue. A D gene is named only where the DNA matches it firmly. Where a row states a size, it is once, few, many or the class of an expanded clone; other rows omit it.

D: TRBD1; V: TRBV28; J: TRBJ1-4; size: -; DNA: TGTGCCAGCAGTTCGGGACAGGGGGGTTCAACTAATGAAAAACTGTTTTTT; CDR3: CASSSGQGGSTNEKLFF
D: TRBD1; V: TRBV6-1; J: TRBJ1-2; size: many; DNA: TGTGCCAGCAGCCTACGGACAGGGAGTTACTATGGCTACACCTTC; CDR3: CASSLRTGSYYGYTF
D: -; V: TRBV6-5; J: TRBJ2-5; size: -; DNA: TGTGAGACGGGAGCTCAAGAGACCCAGTACTTC; CDR3: CETGAQETQYF
D: TRBD1; V: TRBV20-1; J: TRBJ1-5; size: few; DNA: TGCAGTGCTAGAGATTGGCCAGGGGGTAATCAGCCCCAGCATTTT; CDR3: CSARDWPGGNQPQHF
D: TRBD1; V: TRBV6-1; J: TRBJ1-2; size: -; DNA: TGTGCCAGCAGTGATGACAGGGGGTTCGGAGGCTACACCTTC; CDR3: CASSDDRGFGGYTF
D: -; V: TRBV10-3; J: TRBJ2-2; size: few; DNA: TGTGCCATCAGCGTCCCGAACACCGGGGAGCTGTTTTTT; CDR3: CAISVPNTGELFF
D: -; V: TRBV25-1; J: TRBJ2-2; size: few; DNA: TGTGCCAGCAGGCTAGCGCCCGGGGAGCTGTTTTTT; CDR3: CASRLAPGELFF
D: -; V: TRBV7-2; J: TRBJ1-2; size: many; DNA: TGTGCCAGCAGCTTAGCGTTCGCCCAGTGGGGCTACACCTTC; CDR3: CASSLAFAQWGYTF
D: TRBD2; V: TRBV20-1; J: TRBJ2-7; size: many; DNA: TGCAGTGCTAGAGACGCTAGCGGGAGCGTCCACGAGCAGTACTTC; CDR3: CSARDASGSVHEQYF
D: -; V: TRBV7-2; J: TRBJ2-3; size: many; DNA: TGTGCCAGCAGCTTCGGTCCACCCACAGATACGCAGTATTTT; CDR3: CASSFGPPTDTQYF
D: TRBD1; V: TRBV29-1; J: TRBJ1-2; size: many; DNA: TGCAGCGTTGAAGAAGAAGGGACAGAGTATGGCTACACCTTC; CDR3: CSVEEEGTEYGYTF
D: -; V: TRBV5-1; J: TRBJ1-3; size: -; DNA: TGCGCCAGCAGCTTGGCCGCAGATAGCTCTGGAAACACCATATATTTT; CDR3: CASSLAADSSGNTIYF
D: -; V: TRBV6-1; J: TRBJ2-7; size: many; DNA: TGTGCCAGCAGCCTCTCTCTTGCCCACGAGCAGTACTTC; CDR3: CASSLSLAHEQYF
D: -; V: TRBV18; J: TRBJ2-1; size: -; DNA: TGTGCCAGCTCACCGGCTAGCGCGAGGGGAGCGTCCTACAATGAGCAGTTCTTC; CDR3: CASSPASARGASYNEQFF
D: TRBD2; V: TRBV20-1; J: TRBJ2-7; size: few; DNA: TGCAGTGCTACTACCGGGACTAGGAGAAACTACGAGCAGTACTTC; CDR3: CSATTGTRRNYEQYF
D: -; V: TRBV20-1; J: TRBJ1-5; size: -; DNA: TGCAGTGCTAGTTCCACAGTCAATCAGCCCCAGCATTTT; CDR3: CSASSTVNQPQHF
D: -; V: TRBV7-9; J: TRBJ2-1; size: few; DNA: TGTGCCAGCAGCTTAGTAGCTTACCTCAGGAACAATGAGCAGTTCTTC; CDR3: CASSLVAYLRNNEQFF
D: -; V: TRBV18; J: TRBJ1-3; size: many; DNA: TGTGCCAGCTCATCGACAGCTATGCAATCCTCTGGAAACACCATATATTTT; CDR3: CASSSTAMQSSGNTIYF
D: -; V: TRBV12-3/TRBV12-4; J: TRBJ2-7; size: few; DNA: TGTGCCAGCAGCCCCCGGGGCAGGGACCTTTCCTACGAGCAGTACTTC; CDR3: CASSPRGRDLSYEQYF
D: TRBD2; V: TRBV23-1; J: TRBJ2-1; size: -; DNA: TGCGCCAGCAGTCAACTTGGGACTAGCGGGAGGGCGGAAAATGAGCAGTTCTTC; CDR3: CASSQLGTSGRAENEQFF
D: TRBD2; V: TRBV30; J: TRBJ2-1; size: few; DNA: TGTGCCTGGAGTGTAGGGCTAGCGGTCTACAATGAGCAGTTCTTC; CDR3: CAWSVGLAVYNEQFF
D: TRBD2; V: TRBV7-2; J: TRBJ2-1; size: few; DNA: TGTGCCAGCAGCTTAGCCGGGAGGGGGACCTACAATGAGCAGTTCTTC; CDR3: CASSLAGRGTYNEQFF
D: -; V: TRBV15; J: TRBJ1-4; size: -; DNA: TGTGCCACCAGCAGAGATGGGGCAAGGAGTGAAAAACTGTTTTTT; CDR3: CATSRDGARSEKLFF
D: -; V: TRBV28; J: TRBJ2-5; size: many; DNA: TGTGCCAGCAGTTTACCAGGACGGGGACAAGAGACCCAGTACTTC; CDR3: CASSLPGRGQETQYF
D: -; V: TRBV7-2; J: TRBJ2-7; size: -; DNA: TGTGCCAGCAGCCTCCCGGACGAATACGAGCAGTACTTC; CDR3: CASSLPDEYEQYF
D: -; V: TRBV14; J: TRBJ2-3; size: few; DNA: TGTGCCAGCAGTATTGAGGGGAACACAGATACGCAGTATTTT; CDR3: CASSIEGNTDTQYF